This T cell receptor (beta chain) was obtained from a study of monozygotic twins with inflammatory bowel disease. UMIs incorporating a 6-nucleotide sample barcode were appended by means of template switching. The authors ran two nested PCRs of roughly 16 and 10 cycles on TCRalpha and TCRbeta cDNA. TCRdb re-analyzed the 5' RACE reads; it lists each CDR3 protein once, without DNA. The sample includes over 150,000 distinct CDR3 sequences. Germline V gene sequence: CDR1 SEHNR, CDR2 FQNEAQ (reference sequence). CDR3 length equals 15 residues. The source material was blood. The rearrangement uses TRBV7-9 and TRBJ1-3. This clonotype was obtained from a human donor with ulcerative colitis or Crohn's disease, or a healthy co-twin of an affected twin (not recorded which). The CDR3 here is CASSHPGPNGNTIYF.